This TCR beta chain is from a study of blood T cell repertoires in COVID-19. The length of the CDR3 is 15 residues. The germline V gene encodes CDR1 KGHSH and CDR2 LQKENI. Trimming took 2 bases from V and 4 from J, leaving 14 bases between them. In the original processing: Reference gene primer amplification gave estimated nucleated cell counts. The protocol was immunoSEQ multiplex PCR, while the TCRdb copy is restricted to in-frame clones and leaves out a portion. The V and J calls and clone size are taken from that table; D and trimming were inferred from the DNA. The sample lists more than 200,000 clones; around 90% were seen once.

The source material was peripheral blood. The sequence derives from a young man with active or convalescent COVID-19. This sequence joins TRBV18 and TRBJ1-1; maybe TRBD1 (5 bases). In nucleotides, the CDR3 is TGTGCCAGCTCACCAGGGGTAGGGGTTGGCACTGAAGCTTTCTTT. Protein: CASSPGVGVGTEAFF.